The source of this TCR beta chain is a study of B cell selection in AIRE deficiency. V gave up 9 bases and J gave up 6 bases; unmatched junction bases: 10. The CDR3 is 13 amino acids. CDR1 and CDR2 from the germline V gene are ENHRY and SYGVKD. Conventional CD4 T cells were sorted as CD4+CD127+ cells. This clone occurred once. Antigen: not known. Study results and caveats: Shorter CDR3s marked shared Treg sequences, biased toward few non-templated insertions. With only TCRbeta sequenced, roughly 40% of shared healthy Treg sequences overlapped Tconv. Of roughly 4,000 shared Treg TCRbeta sequences, under 35% were healthy-only, just under 9.5% patient-only.

Original data processing: Patients' conventional T cells yielded some 1.1x10^5 distinct TCRbeta sequences; donors' roughly 140,000. Only in-frame clones appear in the TCRdb table, and some are missing; sequencing was by immunoSEQ multiplex PCR. That table gives V, J and clone size, and the DNA gave D and trimming. The table records about 25,000 clones, nearly 97% of them present only once. This sequence joins TRBV10-3 and TRBJ2-7; 8 bases map to TRBD1. The specimen was CD4+CD127+ conventional T cells sorted from PBMCs. The clonotype comes from a human donor in good health. CDR3 sequence (DNA): TGTGCCATAAAGGGACAGGTTTTATCCGAGCAGTACTTC. This codes for CAIKGQVLSEQYF.